The 7 T cell receptor beta chains below come from one sample, sequenced in a study of monozygotic twins with inflammatory bowel disease. TCRdb re-called the 5' RACE reads; one entry per CDR3 protein, DNA not given. Seen in this sample are roughly 330,000 distinct CDR3 sequences; the ten most common clones hold roughly 2%. Material: blood. The receptors stem from a human donor with ulcerative colitis or Crohn's disease, or a healthy co-twin of an affected twin (not recorded which).

V is TRBV20-1 and J is TRBJ2-1. The CDR3 spans 15 residues. Germline-derived CDR1 and CDR2 are DFQATT and SNEGSKA (reference sequence). CDR3 in amino acids: CSCLRVLENYNEQFF.

This chain connects TRBV19 to TRBJ2-2. The germline gives CDR1 LNHDA, CDR2 SQIVND (reference sequence). The CDR3 length is 15 residues. This chain's CDR3 is CASSIEAGSSGELFF.

The CDR3 sequence: CASSATGTSGQGEQFF. The V and J genes are TRBV7-9 and TRBJ2-1; TCRdb gives TRBD2 as the D gene, but with no DNA this cannot be confirmed. Germline V gives CDR1 SEHNR, CDR2 FQNEAQ (reference sequence). The CDR3 is 16 residues long. Variable domain in full (rest from reference TRBV7-9 and TRBJ2-1): DTGVSQNPRHKITKRGQNVTFRCDPISEHNRLYWYRQTLGQGPEFLTYFQNEAQLEKSRLLSDRFSAERPKGSFSTLEIQRTEQGDSAMYLCASSATGTSGQGEQFFGPGTRLTVL.

This chain connects TRBV24-1 to TRBJ2-3; the D call from TCRdb, TRBD2, cannot be confirmed without DNA. Germline assignment: CDR1 KGHDR and CDR2 SFDVKD. This CDR3 contains 15 residues. CDR3 sequence reads: CATSDPNSGTDTQYF.

V gene TRBV15 combines with J gene TRBJ2-3; TCRdb's assignment of TRBD1 cannot be checked, as there is no DNA. Germline CDR1 is LNHNV and CDR2 is YYDKDF (reference sequence). CDR3 length: 16 amino acids. CDR3 sequence reads: CATSTEGGPRTDTQYF.

The chain has TRBV19 and TRBJ2-7; checking the TCRdb D call of TRBD2 is not possible without DNA. The CDR3 extends over 13 amino acids. Germline values: CDR1 LNHDA, CDR2 SQIVND (reference sequence). CDR3 sequence: CASSGGLSYEQYF.

V and J are TRBV20-1 and TRBJ2-1. The CDR3 is 14 amino acids. Germline assignment: CDR1 DFQATT and CDR2 SNEGSKA (reference sequence). The CDR3 reads CSALRGNSYNEQFF.